This T cell receptor (beta chain) is from a study of early T cells in non-severe SARS-CoV-2 infection. Background on the study: With bulk RNA from unsorted whole blood as input, sequencing yielded unpaired chains.

Attachment of unique molecular identifiers to individual cDNA molecules was performed. TCRdb re-called the 5' RACE reads with MiXCR, one entry per CDR3 protein. The table records over 60,000 distinct CDR3 sequences, about 12% of them present only once. This clonotype was picked up many times. What it binds is not known. V was cut by 3 bases and J by 4 bases, with 6 bases left in between. The CDR3 is made up of 12 amino acids. Germline V gene lookup returns CDR1 SNHLY and CDR2 FYNNEI. Findings and limits, study-wide: Matches to VDJdb favored anti-spike CD8 responses and missed private and CD4 specificities.

Material for sequencing was whole blood. The V and J genes are TRBV2 and TRBJ1-1; D remains ambiguous. The receptor comes from an adult who was a healthcare worker with PCR-confirmed SARS-CoV-2 infection or an uninfected control (not recorded which). The CDR3 nucleotides are TGTGCCAGCAGTGAGCAAATCACTGAAGCTTTCTTT. Translating gives CASSEQITEAFF.